The 10 T cell receptor beta chains listed next were all sequenced from one sample in a study of blood T cell repertoires in COVID-19. Sequencing used immunoSEQ multiplex PCR; TCRdb keeps in-frame clones, though not all of them. Among fewer than 150,000 clones listed, just over 70% were seen once. The sample taken for sequencing was peripheral blood. All receptors derive from a human donor with acute or convalescent COVID-19. The donor label of this sample is uncertain.

CDR3 protein: CASRQTNQETQYF. The CDR3 DNA is TGTGCCAGCAGGCAGACTAACCAAGAGACCCAGTACTTC. The V call is TRBV25-1, the J call TRBJ2-5; the D gene is possibly TRBD2 (5 bases). CDR1 and CDR2 (germline): MGHDK, SYGVNS. The CDR3 is 13 residues long. V was clipped by 6 bases and J by 0 bases, with 8 bases between them. Full variable domain (remainder filled in from reference TRBV25-1 and TRBJ2-5): EADIYQTPRYLVIGTGKKITLECSQTMGHDKMYWYQQDPGMELHLIHYSYGVNSTEKGDLSSESTVSRIRTEHFPLTLESARPSHTSQYLCASRQTNQETQYFGPGTRLLVL.

The rearrangement joins TRBV6-2 or TRBV6-3 to TRBJ1-2; D gene ambiguous. The V end lost 2 bases, the J end lost 4 bases, and 14 bases lay between the germline ends. Per germline, CDR1 MNHEY and CDR2 SVGEGT. This CDR3 region has 15 residues. This CDR3 reads CASSYEPTLGYGYTF. The CDR3 DNA reads as TGTGCCAGCAGTTACGAACCGACTTTAGGCTATGGCTACACCTTC.

The genes are TRBV6-1 and TRBJ2-1; 8 positions agree with TRBD2. The germline gives CDR1 MNHNS, CDR2 SASEGT. The CDR3 is 14 amino acids. The J segment lost 3 bases and the V segment lost 2 bases, leaving 0 bases of the junction unmatched. The CDR3 loop is CASSELAGYNEQFF. Written as DNA, the CDR3 is TGTGCCAGCAGTGAACTAGCGGGCTACAATGAGCAGTTCTTC.

The chain joins TRBV2 to TRBJ2-7; 8 bases match TRBD1. The CDR3 runs to 15 residues. Per germline, CDR1 SNHLY and CDR2 FYNNEI. J gave up 9 bases and V 7 bases, and 17 bases lay outside the gene matches. The CDR3 reads CASNPPGQALRWQYF. CDR3 in DNA: TGTGCCAGCAATCCACCGGGACAGGCTCTACGATGGCAGTACTTC.

The chain is built from TRBV20-1 and TRBJ2-5; 7 bases align to TRBD2. Per the germline V gene, CDR1 is DFQATT and CDR2 is SNEGSKA (reference sequence). V gave up 6 bases and J gave up 5 bases; unmatched junction bases: 3. The CDR3 totals 11 residues. CDR3 DNA sequence: TGCAGTGCCCGGCGGGGGGAGACCCAGTACTTC. Translating gives CSARRGETQYF.

V is TRBV4-2 and J is TRBJ2-2; D unclear. The V and J ends lost 3 bases and 6 bases respectively, with 11 bases between them. Germline V gene lookup returns CDR1 LGHNA and CDR2 YNFKEQ. This CDR3 region has 14 residues. The CDR3 is CASSHYLGAGELFF. The CDR3 DNA reads TGTGCCAGCAGCCATTATTTGGGCGCCGGGGAGCTGTTTTTT.

This clone was seen a few times. The chain links TRBV5-1 to TRBJ1-6, with a tentative D call TRBD1 (5 bases). This CDR3 contains 14 residues. The V gene's germline CDR1 is SGHRS and CDR2 YFSETQ. Trimming took off 4 bases at V and 11 bases at J, with 16 bases between the two ends. CDR3 amino acids: CASSPGQGRTPLHF. Here the CDR3 DNA reads TGCGCCAGCAGCCCTGGACAAGGGCGGACACCCCTCCACTTT.

The genes are TRBV4-1 and TRBJ1-5; the D gene is possibly TRBD1 (6 bases). Germline V gene lookup returns CDR1 MGHRA and CDR2 YSYEKL. V gave up 0 bases and J gave up 7 bases, with 19 bases separating them. The CDR3 is 17 residues long. In DNA form, the CDR3 reads TGCGCCAGCAGCCAAGAGGAGAGGGGGGGAATCGGGCAGCCCCAGCATTTT. Translated, it gives CASSQEERGGIGQPQHF.

This clone was observed a few times. This chain connects TRBV30 to TRBJ2-7; TRBD2 matches at 14 bases. The CDR3 length is 14 residues. Germline values: CDR1 GTSNPN, CDR2 SVGIG (reference sequence). Trimming removed 5 bases from V and 1 base from J; junction bases left unmatched: 1. CDR3 amino acids: CAWRTSGGSYEQYF. The CDR3 DNA sequence: TGTGCCTGGCGGACTAGCGGGGGGTCCTACGAGCAGTACTTC.

The chain carries TRBV29-1 and TRBJ1-2, with D possibly TRBD1 on 5 matching bases. Germline CDR1 SQVTM, CDR2 ANQGSEA. The V gene lost 0 bases and the J gene lost 2 bases, with 13 bases spanning the gap. The CDR3 extends over 15 amino acids. DNA for the CDR3: TGCAGCGTTGAAGATCCGCGGGGGGTAAACTATGGCTACACCTTC. Amino acid sequence: CSVEDPRGVNYGYTF.